The subject of this entry is one T cell receptor beta chain. The antigen remains undetermined. CDR3 length equals 12 residues. V lost 3 bases to trimming and J lost 2 bases, with 4 bases between them. CDR1 MDHEN and CDR2 SYDVKM come from the germline V gene. The data are from a study of vaccination and CD4 T cells after COVID-19. Study-level points and caveats: Convalescent patient numbers were relatively low, with no early post-infection timepoints.

Scientists ran DNA taken from cultured CD4+ T cells through the Oncomine TCR Beta short-read assay for sequencing. MiXCR, run by TCRdb on the PCR reads, gives a single entry per CDR3 protein. The table shows fewer than 15,000 distinct CDR3 sequences, with roughly 58% occurring only once. Treatment in this sample: roughly 11-day PBMC culture with coronavirus spike peptide pools or control peptides (ViraFEST assay). The TCR comes from a human donor with COVID-19. The sample in question was cultured CD4+ T cells from blood, obtained after SARS-CoV-2 vaccination. The chain links TRBV28 to TRBJ1-2; unclear D gene. CDR3 residues: CASSFQNYGYTF. For the CDR3, the DNA is TGTGCCAGCAGTTTCCAAAACTATGGCTACACCTTC.